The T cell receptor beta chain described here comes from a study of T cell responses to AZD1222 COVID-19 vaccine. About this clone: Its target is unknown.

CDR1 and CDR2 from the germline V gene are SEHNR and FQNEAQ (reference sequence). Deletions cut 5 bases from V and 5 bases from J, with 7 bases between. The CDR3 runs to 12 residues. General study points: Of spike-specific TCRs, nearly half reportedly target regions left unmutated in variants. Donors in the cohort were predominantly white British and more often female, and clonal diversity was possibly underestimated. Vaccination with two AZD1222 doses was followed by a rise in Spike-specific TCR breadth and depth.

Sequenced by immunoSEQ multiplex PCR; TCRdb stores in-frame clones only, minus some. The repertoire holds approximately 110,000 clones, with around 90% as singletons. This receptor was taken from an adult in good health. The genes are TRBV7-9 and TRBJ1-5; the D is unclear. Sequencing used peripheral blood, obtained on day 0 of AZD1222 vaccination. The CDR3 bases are TGTGCCAGCAGCCCATCAGATCAGCCCCAGCATTTT. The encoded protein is CASSPSDQPQHF.